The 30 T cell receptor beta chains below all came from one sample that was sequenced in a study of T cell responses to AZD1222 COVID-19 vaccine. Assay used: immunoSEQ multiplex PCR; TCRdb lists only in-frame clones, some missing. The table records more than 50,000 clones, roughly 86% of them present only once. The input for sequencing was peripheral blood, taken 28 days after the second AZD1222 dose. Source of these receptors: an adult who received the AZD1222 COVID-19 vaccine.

The CDR3 reads CASSQEGEKLFF. DNA of the CDR3: TGTGCCAGCAGCCAAGAAGGCGAAAAACTGTTTTTT. The V call is TRBV3-1 (or the pseudogene TRBV3-2), the J call TRBJ1-4; no firm D call. The V gene lost 0 bases and the J gene lost 8 bases, with 4 bases spanning the gap. The CDR3 loop spans 12 amino acids. Germline CDR1 LGHDT, CDR2 YNNKEL (reference sequence).

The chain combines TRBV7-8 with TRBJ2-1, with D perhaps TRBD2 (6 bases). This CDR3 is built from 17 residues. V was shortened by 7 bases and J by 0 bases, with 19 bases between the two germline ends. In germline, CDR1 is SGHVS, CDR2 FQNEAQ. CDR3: CASNPPSAGSSYNEQFF. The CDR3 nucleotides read TGTGCCAGCAACCCCCCCTCCGCGGGGAGCTCCTACAATGAGCAGTTCTTC.

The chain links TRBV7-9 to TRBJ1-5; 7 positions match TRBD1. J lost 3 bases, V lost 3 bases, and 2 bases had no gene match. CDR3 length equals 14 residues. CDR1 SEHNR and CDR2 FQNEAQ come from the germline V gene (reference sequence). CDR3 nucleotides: TGTGCCAGCAGCTTGACAGGGCACAATCAGCCCCAGCATTTT. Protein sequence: CASSLTGHNQPQHF.

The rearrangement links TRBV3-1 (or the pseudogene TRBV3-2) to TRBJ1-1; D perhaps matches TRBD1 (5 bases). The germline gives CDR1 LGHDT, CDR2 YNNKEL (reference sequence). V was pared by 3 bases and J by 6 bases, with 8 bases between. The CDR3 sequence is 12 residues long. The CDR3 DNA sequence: TGTGCCAGCAGCCAGGGGACCCCTGAAGCTTTCTTT. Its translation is CASSQGTPEAFF.

The DNA of the CDR3 is TGCGCCAGCAGCGCGGCCCTAGCGGGAGGAAACATTCAGTACTTC. Translating it yields CASSAALAGGNIQYF. V usage is TRBV5-1 and J usage is TRBJ2-4; 11 bases line up with TRBD2. V lost 4 bases, J lost 6 bases, and 6 bases stayed unmatched. Per germline, CDR1 SGHRS and CDR2 YFSETQ. The CDR3 runs 15 residues. The full variable domain, its missing parts supplied by reference TRBV5-1 and TRBJ2-4, is KAGVTQTPRYLIKTRGQQVTLSCSPISGHRSVSWYQQTPGQGLQFLFEYFSETQRNKGNFPGRFSGRQFSNSRSEMNVSTLELGDSALYLCASSAALAGGNIQYFGAGTRLSVL.

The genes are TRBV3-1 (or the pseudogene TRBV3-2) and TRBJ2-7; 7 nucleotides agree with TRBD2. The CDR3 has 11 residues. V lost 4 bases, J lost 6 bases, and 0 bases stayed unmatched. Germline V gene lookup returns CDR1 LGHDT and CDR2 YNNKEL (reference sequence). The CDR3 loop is CASSLAGEQYF. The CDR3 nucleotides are TGTGCCAGCAGCCTAGCGGGCGAGCAGTACTTC.

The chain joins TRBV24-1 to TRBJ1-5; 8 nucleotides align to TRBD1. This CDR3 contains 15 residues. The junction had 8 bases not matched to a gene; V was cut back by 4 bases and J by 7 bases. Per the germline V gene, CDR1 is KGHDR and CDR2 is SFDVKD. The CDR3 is CATSDSGTGEQPQHF. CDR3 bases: TGTGCCACCAGTGACTCCGGGACAGGCGAGCAGCCCCAGCATTTT.

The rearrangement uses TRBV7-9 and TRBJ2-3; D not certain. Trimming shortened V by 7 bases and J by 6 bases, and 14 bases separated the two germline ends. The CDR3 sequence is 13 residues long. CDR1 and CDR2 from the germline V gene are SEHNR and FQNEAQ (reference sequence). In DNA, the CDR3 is TGTGCCAGCATCCCGGGTGGTTGGGATACGCAGTATTTT. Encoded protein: CASIPGGWDTQYF.

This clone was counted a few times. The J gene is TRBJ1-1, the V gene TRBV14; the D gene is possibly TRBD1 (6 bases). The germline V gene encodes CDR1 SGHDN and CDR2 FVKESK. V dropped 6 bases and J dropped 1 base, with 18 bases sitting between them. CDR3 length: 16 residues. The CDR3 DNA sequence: TGTGCCAGCAGTCATCTCGCACAGGGACAGAACACTGAAGCTTTCTTT. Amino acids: CASSHLAQGQNTEAFF.

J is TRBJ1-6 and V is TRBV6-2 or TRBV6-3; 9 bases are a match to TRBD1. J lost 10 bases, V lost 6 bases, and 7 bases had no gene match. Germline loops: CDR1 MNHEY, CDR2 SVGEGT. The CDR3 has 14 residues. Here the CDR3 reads CASSTGGAGSPLHF. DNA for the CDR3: TGTGCCAGCAGCACAGGGGGCGCCGGATCACCCCTCCACTTT.

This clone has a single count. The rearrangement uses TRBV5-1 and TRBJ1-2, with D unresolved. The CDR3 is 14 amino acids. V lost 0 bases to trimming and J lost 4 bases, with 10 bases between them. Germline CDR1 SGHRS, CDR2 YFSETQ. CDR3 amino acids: CASSLDTLRYGYTF. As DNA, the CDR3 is TGCGCCAGCAGCTTGGACACACTCCGCTATGGCTACACCTTC.

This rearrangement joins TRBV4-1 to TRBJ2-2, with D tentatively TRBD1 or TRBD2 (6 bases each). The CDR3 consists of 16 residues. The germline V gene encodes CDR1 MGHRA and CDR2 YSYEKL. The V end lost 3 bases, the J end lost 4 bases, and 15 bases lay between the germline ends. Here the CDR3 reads CASSQRGEWGTGELFF. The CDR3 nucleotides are TGCGCCAGCAGCCAGAGGGGGGAATGGGGCACCGGGGAGCTGTTTTTT.

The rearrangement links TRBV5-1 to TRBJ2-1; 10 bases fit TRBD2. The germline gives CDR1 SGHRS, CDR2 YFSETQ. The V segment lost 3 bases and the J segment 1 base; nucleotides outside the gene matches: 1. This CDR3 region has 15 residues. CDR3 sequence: CASSSAGGSYNEQFF. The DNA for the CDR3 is TGCGCCAGCAGCTCAGCGGGAGGGTCCTACAATGAGCAGTTCTTC.

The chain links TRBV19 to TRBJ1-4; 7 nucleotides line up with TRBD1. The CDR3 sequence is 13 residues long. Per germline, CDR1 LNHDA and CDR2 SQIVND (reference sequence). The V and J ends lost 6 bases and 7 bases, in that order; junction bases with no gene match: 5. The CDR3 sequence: CASRETGSEKLFF. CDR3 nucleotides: TGTGCCAGTAGAGAGACAGGGAGTGAAAAACTGTTTTTT.

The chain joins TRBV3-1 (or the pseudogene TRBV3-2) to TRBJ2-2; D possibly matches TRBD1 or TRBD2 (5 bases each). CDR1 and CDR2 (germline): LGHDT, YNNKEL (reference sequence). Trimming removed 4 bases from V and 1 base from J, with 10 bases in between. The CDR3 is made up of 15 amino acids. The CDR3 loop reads CASSLGTVNTGELFF. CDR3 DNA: TGTGCCAGCAGCCTTGGGACCGTGAACACCGGGGAGCTGTTTTTT.

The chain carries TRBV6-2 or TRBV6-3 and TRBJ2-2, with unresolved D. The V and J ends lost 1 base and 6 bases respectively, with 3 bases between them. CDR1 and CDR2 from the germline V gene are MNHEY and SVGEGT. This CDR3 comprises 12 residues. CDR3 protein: CASSYWAGELFF. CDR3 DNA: TGTGCCAGCAGTTACTGGGCCGGGGAGCTGTTTTTT.

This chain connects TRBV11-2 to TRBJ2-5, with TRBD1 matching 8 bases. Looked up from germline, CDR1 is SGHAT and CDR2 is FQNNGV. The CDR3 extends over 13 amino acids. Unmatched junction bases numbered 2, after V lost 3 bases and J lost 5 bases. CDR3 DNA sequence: TGTGCCAGCAGCTTCAGGGGGCCGGAGACCCAGTACTTC. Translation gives CASSFRGPETQYF.

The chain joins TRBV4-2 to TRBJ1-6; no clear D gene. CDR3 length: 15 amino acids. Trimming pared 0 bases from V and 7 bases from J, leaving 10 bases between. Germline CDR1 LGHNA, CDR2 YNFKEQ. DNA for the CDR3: TGTGCCAGCAGCCAAGATGTGAATGGGAATTCACCCCTCCACTTT. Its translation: CASSQDVNGNSPLHF.

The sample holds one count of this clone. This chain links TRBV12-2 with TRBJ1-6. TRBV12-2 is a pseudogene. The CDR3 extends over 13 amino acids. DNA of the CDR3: TGTGCAAGTCTCCCAGGGACGTCTTCGGCCCTCCACTTT. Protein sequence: CASLPGTSSALHF.

CDR3 residues: CASSLLTSADTQYF. CDR3 nucleotides: TGTGCCAGCAGCTTGCTAACTTCGGCAGATACGCAGTATTTT. V is TRBV11-3 and J is TRBJ2-3, with D uncertain. In germline, CDR1 is SGHNT, CDR2 YENEEA. CDR3 size: 14 residues. V lost 3 bases and J 4 bases, leaving 11 bases between the germline ends.

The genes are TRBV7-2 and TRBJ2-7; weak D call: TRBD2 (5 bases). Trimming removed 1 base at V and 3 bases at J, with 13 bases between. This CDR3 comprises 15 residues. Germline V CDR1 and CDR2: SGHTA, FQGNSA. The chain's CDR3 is CASSLEASPNYEQYF. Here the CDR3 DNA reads TGTGCCAGCAGCTTAGAGGCTAGCCCCAACTACGAGCAGTACTTC.

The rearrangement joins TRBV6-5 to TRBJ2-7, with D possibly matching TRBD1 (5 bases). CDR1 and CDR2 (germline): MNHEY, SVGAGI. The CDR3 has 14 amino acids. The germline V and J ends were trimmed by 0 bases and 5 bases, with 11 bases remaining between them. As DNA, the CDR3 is TGTGCCAGCAGTTACTCCTCAGGGTTTAACGAGCAGTACTTC. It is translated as CASSYSSGFNEQYF.

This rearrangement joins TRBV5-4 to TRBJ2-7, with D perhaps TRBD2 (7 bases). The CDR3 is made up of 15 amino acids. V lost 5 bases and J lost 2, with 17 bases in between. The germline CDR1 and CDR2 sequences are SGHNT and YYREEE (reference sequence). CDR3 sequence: CASSPRGGLAYEQYF. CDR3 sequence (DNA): TGTGCCAGCAGTCCTAGGGGGGGGTTGGCCTACGAGCAGTACTTC.

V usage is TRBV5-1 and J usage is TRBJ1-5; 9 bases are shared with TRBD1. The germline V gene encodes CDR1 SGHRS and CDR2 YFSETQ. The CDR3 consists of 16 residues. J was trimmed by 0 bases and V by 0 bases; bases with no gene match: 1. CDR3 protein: CASSLGGQGSNQPQHF. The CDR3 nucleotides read TGCGCCAGCAGCTTGGGGGGACAGGGTAGCAATCAGCCCCAGCATTTT.

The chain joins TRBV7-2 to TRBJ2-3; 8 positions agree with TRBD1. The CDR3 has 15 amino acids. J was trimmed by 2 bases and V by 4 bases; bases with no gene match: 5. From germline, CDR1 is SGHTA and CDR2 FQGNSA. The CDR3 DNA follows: TGTGCCAGCAGCTCGACAGGGGCCCCCACAGATACGCAGTATTTT. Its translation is CASSSTGAPTDTQYF.

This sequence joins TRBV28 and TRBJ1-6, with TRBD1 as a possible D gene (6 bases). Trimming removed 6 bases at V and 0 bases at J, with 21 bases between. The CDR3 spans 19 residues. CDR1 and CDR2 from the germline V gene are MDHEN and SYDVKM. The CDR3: CASSLGTSLGASYNSPLHF. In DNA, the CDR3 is TGTGCCAGCAGCTTGGGGACATCCCTGGGGGCCTCCTATAATTCACCCCTCCACTTT.

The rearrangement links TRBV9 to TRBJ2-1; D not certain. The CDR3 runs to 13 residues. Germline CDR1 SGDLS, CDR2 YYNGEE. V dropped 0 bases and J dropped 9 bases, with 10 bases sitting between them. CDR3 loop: CASSVASITEQFF. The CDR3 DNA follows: TGTGCCAGCAGCGTAGCGTCTATAACTGAGCAGTTCTTC.

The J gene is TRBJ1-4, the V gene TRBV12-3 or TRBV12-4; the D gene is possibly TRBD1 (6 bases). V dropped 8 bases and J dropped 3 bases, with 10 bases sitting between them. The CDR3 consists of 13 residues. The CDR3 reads CASCRQANEKLFF. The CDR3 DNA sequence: TGTGCCAGCTGCCGACAGGCTAATGAAAAACTGTTTTTT.

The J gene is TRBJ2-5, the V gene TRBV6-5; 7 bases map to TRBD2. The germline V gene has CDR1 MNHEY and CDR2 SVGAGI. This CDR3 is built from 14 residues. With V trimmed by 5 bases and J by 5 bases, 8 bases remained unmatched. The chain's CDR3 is CASSPVGGRETQYF. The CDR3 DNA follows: TGTGCCAGCAGTCCCGTGGGAGGGAGGGAGACCCAGTACTTC.

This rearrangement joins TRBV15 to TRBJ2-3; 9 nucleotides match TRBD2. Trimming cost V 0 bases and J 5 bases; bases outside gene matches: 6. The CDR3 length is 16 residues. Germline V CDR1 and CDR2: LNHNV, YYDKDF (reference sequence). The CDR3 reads CATSRDLAGGGDTQYF. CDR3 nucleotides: TGTGCCACCAGCAGAGATTTGGCGGGAGGGGGAGATACGCAGTATTTT.